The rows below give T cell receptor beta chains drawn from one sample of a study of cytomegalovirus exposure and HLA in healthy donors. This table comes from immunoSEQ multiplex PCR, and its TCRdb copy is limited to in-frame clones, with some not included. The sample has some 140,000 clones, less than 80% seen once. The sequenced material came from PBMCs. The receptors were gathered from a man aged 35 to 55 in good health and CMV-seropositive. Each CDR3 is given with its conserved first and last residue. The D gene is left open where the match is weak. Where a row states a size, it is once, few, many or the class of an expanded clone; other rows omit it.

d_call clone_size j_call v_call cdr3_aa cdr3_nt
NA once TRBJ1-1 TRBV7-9 CASSRMGSEAFF TGTGCCAGCAGCCGTATGGGGAGTGAAGCTTTCTTT
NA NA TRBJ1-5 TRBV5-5 CASSLGAGNQPQHF TGTGCCAGCAGCTTGGGGGCAGGAAATCAGCCCCAGCATTTT
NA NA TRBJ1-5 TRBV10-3 CAISDPIGQGDQPQHF TGTGCCATCAGTGACCCGATAGGGCAGGGCGATCAGCCCCAGCATTTT
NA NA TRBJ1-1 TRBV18 CASSDGYADTEAFF TGTGCCAGCTCAGACGGGTACGCGGACACTGAAGCTTTCTTT
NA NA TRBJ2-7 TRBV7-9 CASSLFTNSYEQYF TGTGCCAGCAGCTTATTCACAAATTCCTACGAGCAGTACTTC
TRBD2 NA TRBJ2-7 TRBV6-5 CASRSRLAGVYEQYF TGTGCCAGCAGGAGCCGGCTAGCGGGAGTCTACGAGCAGTACTTC
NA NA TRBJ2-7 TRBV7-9 CASSRGTYEQYF TGTGCCAGCAGCCGGGGAACCTACGAGCAGTACTTC
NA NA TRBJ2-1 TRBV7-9 CASTPAGNAYNEQFF TGTGCCAGCACCCCTGCAGGGAATGCTTACAATGAGCAGTTCTTC
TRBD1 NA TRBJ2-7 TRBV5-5 CASSLGGQVGHEQYF TGTGCCAGCAGCTTGGGCGGACAGGTCGGCCACGAGCAGTACTTC
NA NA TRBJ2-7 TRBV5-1 CASSLRSGAGYEQYF TGCGCCAGCAGCTTGCGGTCGGGAGCGGGCTACGAGCAGTACTTC
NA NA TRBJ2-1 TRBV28 CASSLAGFNEQFF TGTGCCAGCAGTTTGGCGGGCTTCAATGAGCAGTTCTTC
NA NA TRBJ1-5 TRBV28 CASSFQGPIGNQPQHF TGTGCCAGCAGTTTTCAGGGTCCTATAGGCAATCAGCCCCAGCATTTT
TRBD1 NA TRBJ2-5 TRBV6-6 CASRDREETQYF TGTGCCAGCAGGGACAGGGAAGAGACCCAGTACTTC
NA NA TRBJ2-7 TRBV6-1 CASSVYRVAYEQYF TGTGCCAGCAGTGTGTACAGGGTGGCCTACGAGCAGTACTTC
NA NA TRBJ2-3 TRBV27 CASSFYGSSTDTQYF TGTGCCAGCAGTTTTTACGGTTCTAGCACAGATACGCAGTATTTT
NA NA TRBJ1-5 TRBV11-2 CASSLEQNQPQHF TGTGCCAGCAGCTTAGAACAGAATCAGCCCCAGCATTTT
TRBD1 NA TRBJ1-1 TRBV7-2 CASRQGRDTEAFF TGTGCCAGCAGACAGGGGCGGGACACTGAAGCTTTCTTT
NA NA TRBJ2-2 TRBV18 CASYSPGLLNTGELFF TGTGCCAGTTATTCACCGGGACTTTTGAACACCGGGGAGCTGTTTTTT
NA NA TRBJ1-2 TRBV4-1 CASSQDDRPYGYTF TGCGCCAGCAGCCAAGATGACAGACCCTATGGCTACACCTTC
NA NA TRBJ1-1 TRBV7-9 CSSSLAWDIKNTEAFF TGTTCCAGCAGCTTAGCTTGGGACATTAAGAACACTGAAGCTTTCTTT
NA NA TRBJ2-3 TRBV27 CASSRVRLADTQYF TGTGCCAGCAGTAGGGTAAGGCTAGCGGATACGCAGTATTTT
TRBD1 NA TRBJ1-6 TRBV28 CASSFQTGVNPPLHF TGTGCCAGCAGTTTCCAGACAGGGGTCAATCCACCCCTCCACTTT
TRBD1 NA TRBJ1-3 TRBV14 CASSQPDRDGNTIYF TGTGCCAGCAGCCAACCAGACAGGGATGGAAACACCATATATTTT
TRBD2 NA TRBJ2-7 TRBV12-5 CASGLGGRAYEQYF TGTGCTAGTGGTTTGGGCGGGAGGGCTTACGAGCAGTACTTC
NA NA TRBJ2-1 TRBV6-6 CASTPNKDNYNEQFF TGTGCCAGCACCCCTAACAAGGACAACTACAATGAGCAGTTCTTC
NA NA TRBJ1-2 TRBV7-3 CASSLNPTGDGYTF TGTGCCAGCAGCTTAAATCCCACAGGTGATGGCTACACCTTC
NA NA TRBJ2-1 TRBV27 CASSLVRVDNEQFF TGTGCCAGCAGTTTAGTCAGGGTGGACAATGAGCAGTTCTTC
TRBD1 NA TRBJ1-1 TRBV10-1 CASSESAGQGRSSTEAFF TGCGCCAGCAGTGAGTCCGCTGGACAGGGAAGGTCTTCCACTGAAGCTTTCTTT
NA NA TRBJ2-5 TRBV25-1 CASSTFSGTDQETQYF TGTGCCAGCAGTACCTTTAGCGGGACAGACCAAGAGACCCAGTACTTC
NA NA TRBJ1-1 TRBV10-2 CASSLVGENTEAFF TGCGCCAGCAGCCTCGTCGGGGAAAACACTGAAGCTTTCTTT
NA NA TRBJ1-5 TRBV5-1 CASSLGTADSNQPQHF TGCGCCAGCAGCTTGGGGACAGCCGATAGCAATCAGCCCCAGCATTTT
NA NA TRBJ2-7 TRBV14 CASSQESERVAEQYF TGTGCCAGCAGCCAAGAGTCGGAGCGGGTCGCCGAGCAGTACTTC
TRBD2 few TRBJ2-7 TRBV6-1 CASSGGLAYVEQYF TGTGCCAGCAGTGGCGGACTAGCCTACGTGGAGCAGTACTTC
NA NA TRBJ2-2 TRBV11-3 CASSLARGTGELFF TGTGCCAGCAGCTTAGCTCGAGGCACCGGGGAGCTGTTTTTT
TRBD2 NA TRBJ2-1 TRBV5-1 CASSLAPGGGYNEQFF TGCGCCAGCAGCTTGGCCCCGGGGGGAGGCTACAATGAGCAGTTCTTC
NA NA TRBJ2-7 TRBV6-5 CASSYGGLGYEQYF TGTGCCAGCAGTTACGGGGGACTGGGCTACGAGCAGTACTTC
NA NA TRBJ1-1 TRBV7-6 CASNQFSENTEAFF TGTGCCAGCAACCAATTCTCAGAGAACACTGAAGCTTTCTTT
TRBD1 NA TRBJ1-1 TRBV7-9 CSSSITGEVTEAFF TGTTCCAGCAGCATCACAGGGGAGGTCACTGAAGCTTTCTTT
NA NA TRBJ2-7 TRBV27 CASSRGSSYEQYF TGTGCCAGCAGCCGTGGGAGCTCCTACGAGCAGTACTTC
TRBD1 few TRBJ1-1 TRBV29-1 CSVGTGGEAFF TGCAGCGTGGGGACAGGGGGTGAAGCTTTCTTT